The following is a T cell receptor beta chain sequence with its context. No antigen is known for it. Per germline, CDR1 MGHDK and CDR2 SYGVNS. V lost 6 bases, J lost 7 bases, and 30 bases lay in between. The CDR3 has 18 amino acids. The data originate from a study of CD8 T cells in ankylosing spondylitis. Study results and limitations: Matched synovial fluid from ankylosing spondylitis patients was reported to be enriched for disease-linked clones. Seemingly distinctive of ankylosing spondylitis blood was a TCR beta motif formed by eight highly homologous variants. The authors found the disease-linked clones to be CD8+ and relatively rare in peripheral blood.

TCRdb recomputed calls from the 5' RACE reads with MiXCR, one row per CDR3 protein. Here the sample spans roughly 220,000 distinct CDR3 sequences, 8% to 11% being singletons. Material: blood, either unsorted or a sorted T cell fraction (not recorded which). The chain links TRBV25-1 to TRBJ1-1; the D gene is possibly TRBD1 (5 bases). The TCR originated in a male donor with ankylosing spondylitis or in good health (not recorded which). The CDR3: CASRITPWNQVREREAFF. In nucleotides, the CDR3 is TGTGCCAGCAGAATTACACCCTGGAATCAGGTCAGGGAACGTGAAGCTTTCTTT.